Below are 17 T cell receptor beta chains sequenced from a single sample in a study of T-cell memory formation after mild COVID-19. TCRdb passed the 5' RACE reads through MiXCR, listing each CDR3 protein once. The table lists 250,000 to 400,000 distinct CDR3 sequences, 14% of them singletons, with roughly 21% in the top ten. The sample taken for sequencing was PBMCs or a T cell subset sorted from them (not recorded which). The receptor source for this set is a man between 18 and 29 years old who had mild COVID-19 (a few samples of this study predate the infection). Cell type and time point are not known.

This clonotype was seen a handful of times. The chain employs TRBV20-1 and TRBJ2-3, with unresolved D. V gave up 5 bases and J gave up 4 bases, with 16 bases separating them. The CDR3 contains 14 residues. Germline V gene sequence: CDR1 DFQATT, CDR2 SNEGSKA (reference sequence). The CDR3 sequence: CSARRFGWPDTQYF. The DNA for the CDR3 is TGCAGTGCTCGACGGTTCGGGTGGCCAGATACGCAGTATTTT.

Ten or more counts support this clonotype. The chain joins TRBV5-1 to TRBJ2-3, with 7 nucleotides matching TRBD1. V dropped 0 bases and J dropped 8; count of bases not matched to a gene: 12. Germline loops: CDR1 SGHRS, CDR2 YFSETQ. The CDR3 totals 16 residues. This CDR3 reads CASSLGQGTDGGTQYF. As DNA, the CDR3 is TGCGCCAGCAGCTTGGGACAGGGTACTGACGGTGGTACGCAGTATTTT.

This clonotype was counted only a few times. The chain employs TRBV5-1 and TRBJ1-6; TRBD1 is a possible D gene (5 bases). V dropped 2 bases and J dropped 16 bases, with 13 bases sitting between them. Germline V CDR1 and CDR2: SGHRS, YFSETQ. There are 12 residues in the CDR3. CDR3 bases: TGCGCCAGCAGCTTACCGGGACCCGAACTCCACTTT. Its translation: CASSLPGPELHF.

This clonotype was counted only a few times. The chain couples TRBV7-9 to TRBJ2-1; the match to TRBD2 covers 9 bases. From germline, CDR1 is SEHNR and CDR2 FQNEAQ (reference sequence). This CDR3 has 13 residues. The trim removed 10 bases at V and 3 bases at J, leaving 4 bases unmatched. The CDR3 nucleotides are TGTGCCACCCAGCGGGGGGACTACAATGAGCAGTTCTTC. It encodes CATQRGDYNEQFF.

This clonotype was seen only a few times. The V call is TRBV20-1, the J call TRBJ1-1; D may be TRBD1 (6 bases). From germline, CDR1 is DFQATT and CDR2 SNEGSKA (reference sequence). This CDR3 is 15 amino acids long. Trimming left V 7 bases short and J 3 bases short, with 21 bases between. CDR3 protein: CSVPDSFPADTEAFF. The DNA of the CDR3 is TGCAGTGTCCCGGACAGTTTCCCGGCGGACACTGAAGCTTTCTTT.

This clonotype was counted a few times. The chain uses TRBV6-2 or TRBV6-3 and TRBJ2-7, with TRBD2 matching 10 bases. The CDR3 contains 14 residues. Germline V gives CDR1 MNHEY, CDR2 SVGEGT. The J segment lost 3 bases and the V segment lost 6 bases, leaving 5 bases of the junction unmatched. The CDR3 DNA sequence: TGTGCCAGCAGCGAACTAGCGGGGAACTACGAGCAGTACGTC. This sequence encodes CASSELAGNYEQYV.

The sample holds many counts of this clonotype. This chain connects TRBV5-1 to TRBJ2-2; 7 nucleotides align to TRBD2. The CDR3 has 15 residues. The V gene's germline CDR1 is SGHRS and CDR2 YFSETQ. The trim removed 6 bases at V and 4 bases at J, leaving 9 bases unmatched. Here the CDR3 reads CASNVGGTGTGELFF. DNA for the CDR3: TGCGCCAGCAACGTCGGGGGGACTGGCACCGGGGAGCTGTTTTTT.

The chain employs TRBV6-5 and TRBJ2-2; D might be TRBD1 (5 bases). CDR1 and CDR2 (germline): MNHEY, SVGAGI. V shed 4 bases and J shed 4 bases, with 10 bases lying between them. This CDR3 region has 14 residues. CDR3 residues: CASSLGPLTGELFF. The DNA of the CDR3 is TGTGCCAGCAGTTTGGGGCCTCTCACCGGGGAGCTGTTTTTT.

There are a few counts of this clonotype. CDR3 loop: CASTATGQDSPLHF. The DNA for the CDR3 is TGCGCCAGCACGGCTACAGGGCAGGATTCACCCCTCCACTTT. The chain links TRBV4-1 to TRBJ1-6, with a weak D call TRBD1 (6 bases). The CDR3 has 14 amino acids. Per germline, CDR1 MGHRA and CDR2 YSYEKL. The V end was cut by 7 bases, the J end by 8 bases, with 15 bases between.

This clonotype was picked up a small number of times. The V gene is TRBV5-1, the J gene TRBJ2-2; 7 nucleotides agree with TRBD1. V lost 0 bases and J lost 6; bases outside the gene matches: 2. Germline V gene data show CDR1 as SGHRS and CDR2 as YFSETQ. The CDR3 extends over 14 amino acids. CDR3 amino acids: CASSLEGGPGELFF. The CDR3 bases are TGCGCCAGCAGCTTGGAAGGGGGCCCCGGGGAGCTGTTTTTT.

For the CDR3, the DNA is TGTGCCAGCAGCTCATTGGACGGGAGAGGGAATCAGCCCCAGCATTTT. Its protein product is CASSSLDGRGNQPQHF. J is TRBJ1-5 and V is TRBV7-9, with D unresolved. Trimming stripped 4 bases from V and 4 bases from J, with 17 bases between. The germline V gene has CDR1 SEHNR and CDR2 FQNEAQ (reference sequence). The CDR3 totals 16 residues. The full variable domain, completed using reference TRBV7-9 and TRBJ1-5, is DTGVSQNPRHKITKRGQNVTFRCDPISEHNRLYWYRQTLGQGPEFLTYFQNEAQLEKSRLLSDRFSAERPKGSFSTLEIQRTEQGDSAMYLCASSSLDGRGNQPQHFGDGTRLSIL.

This rearrangement joins TRBV7-9 to TRBJ2-3; TRBD1 matches 9 bases. V trimming: 6 bases; J trimming: 3 bases; junction bases outside the gene matches: 7. The CDR3 runs to 15 residues. The V gene's germline CDR1 is SEHNR and CDR2 FQNEAQ (reference sequence). The CDR3 protein is CASRSGTGSTDTQYF. The CDR3 DNA reads TGTGCCAGCAGATCCGGGACAGGGTCGACAGATACGCAGTATTTT.

This chain connects TRBV6-2 or TRBV6-3 to TRBJ2-7; D not certain. The CDR3 spans 16 residues. Germline CDR1 MNHEY, CDR2 SVGEGT. V shed 2 bases and J shed 5 bases, with 19 bases lying between them. This CDR3 reads CASSYRASYGSNEQYV. The CDR3 nucleotides read TGTGCCAGCAGTTACCGGGCCAGCTACGGATCAAACGAGCAGTACGTC.

J is TRBJ1-1 and V is TRBV12-3 or TRBV12-4, with D perhaps matching TRBD1 (6 bases). CDR3 length: 13 amino acids. V was cut by 8 bases and J by 0 bases, with 10 bases left in between. The CDR3 sequence: CASGGPLNTEAFF. In nucleotides, the CDR3 is TGTGCCAGCGGGGGGCCCCTGAACACTGAAGCTTTCTTT.

This clonotype was seen repeatedly, ten times or more. The chain joins TRBV6-5 to TRBJ2-2, with 9 bases aligning to TRBD1. CDR1 is MNHEY and CDR2 is SVGAGI in the germline V gene. V was pared by 6 bases and J by 5 bases, with 7 bases of the junction left unmatched. This CDR3 spans 15 amino acids. In nucleotides, the CDR3 is TGTGCCAGCAGCTGGGACAGGGTAGGAACCGGGGAGCTGTTTTTT. The encoded protein is CASSWDRVGTGELFF.

The V and J genes are TRBV7-3 and TRBJ2-1, with 7 bases lining up with TRBD1. CDR1 is SGHTA, CDR2 FQGTGA, per germline. The CDR3 sequence is 15 residues long. With V trimmed by 5 bases and J by 4 bases, 8 bases remained unmatched. The CDR3 coding sequence is TGTGCCAGCAGCCCCCGGGACAGCCTTTACAATGAGCAGTTCTTC. It translates to CASSPRDSLYNEQFF.

The J gene is TRBJ2-7, the V gene TRBV20-1, with D tentatively TRBD1 (6 bases). Trimming shortened V by 5 bases and J by 2 bases, and 22 bases separated the two germline ends. Per the germline V gene, CDR1 is DFQATT and CDR2 is SNEGSKA (reference sequence). The CDR3 is made up of 16 amino acids. The CDR3 sequence is CSARTQLRGSPYEQYF. The CDR3 nucleotides read TGCAGTGCTCGAACCCAACTCAGGGGCTCACCCTACGAGCAGTACTTC.